These 23 T cell receptor beta chains were all obtained from the same sample, sequenced in a study of molecular identifiers for immune sequencing clone quantification. Via MiXCR, TCRdb re-called the PCR reads, giving one row per CDR3 protein. The sample holds 400,000 to 600,000 distinct CDR3 sequences, around 23% seen once. Specimen: naive CD8+ T cells from blood, with Jurkat cell RNA spiked in. Subset of the sample: FACS-sorted CD8+CD4-CCR7+CD45RA+ naive T cells. These TCRs come from a human donor in good health. Some libraries in this study had Jurkat cell RNA spiked in.

The genes are TRBV14 and TRBJ2-7; no firm D call. Trimming took off 4 bases at V and 5 bases at J, with 18 bases between the two ends. CDR1 SGHDN and CDR2 FVKESK come from the germline V gene. This CDR3 contains 15 residues. DNA of the CDR3: TGTGCCAGCAGCCCTATGGAGAGCCTTGGCGACGAGCAGTACTTC. Translation gives CASSPMESLGDEQYF.

A remark on this clonotype: Just one base apart from a much larger clone, this may be a read error. The V and J genes are TRBV24-1 and TRBJ2-1; D remains ambiguous. The germline CDR1 and CDR2 sequences are KGHDR and SFDVKD. The CDR3 covers 15 residues. The CDR3 is CATPPACRIYNAQFF. CDR3 bases: TGTGCCACCCCCCCGGCCTGCAGAATATACAATGCGCAGTTCTTC.

This clonotype was picked up a small number of times. In DNA form, the CDR3 reads TGTGCCAGCAACCTAGCGGGAGTTGGCGACGAGCAGTACTTC. Translation gives CASNLAGVGDEQYF. The rearrangement joins TRBV9 to TRBJ2-7; TRBD2 aligns across 10 bases. Germline values: CDR1 SGDLS, CDR2 YYNGEE. The length of the CDR3 is 14 residues. V dropped 6 bases and J dropped 5; count of bases not matched to a gene: 8.

This clonotype was detected many times. V is TRBV6-5 and J is TRBJ2-3, with no clear D. Germline V gene data show CDR1 as MNHEY and CDR2 as SVGAGI. The CDR3 spans 10 residues. The V and J ends lost 8 bases and 5 bases respectively, with 5 bases between them. The CDR3 bases are TGTGCCAGCGGGATAGATACGCAGTATTTT. It yields the protein CASGIDTQYF.

This clonotype was observed at least ten times. This sequence joins TRBV12-3 or TRBV12-4 and TRBJ2-7, with 10 bases identical to TRBD1. V gave up 4 bases and J gave up 2 bases; unmatched junction bases: 5. The CDR3 consists of 15 residues. In nucleotides, the CDR3 is TGTGCCAGCAGTTCGATAGGACAGGGGGCCTACGAGCAGTACTTC. Translation: CASSSIGQGAYEQYF.

This clonotype has more than one count but fewer than ten. This chain connects TRBV7-9 to TRBJ2-3; TRBD2 matches at 14 bases. This CDR3 has 17 residues. The V and J ends lost 0 bases and 10 bases, in that order; junction bases with no gene match: 9. Germline CDR1 SEHNR, CDR2 FQNEAQ (reference sequence). The CDR3 region is CASSLAGTSGGLSSQYF. The CDR3 region has the DNA TGTGCCAGCAGCTTAGCCGGGACTAGCGGGGGTCTAAGTTCGCAGTATTTT.

This clonotype was recorded many times. This rearrangement joins TRBV7-9 to TRBJ1-2; D gene unclear. The CDR3 loop spans 14 amino acids. Germline V lookup: CDR1 SEHNR, CDR2 FQNEAQ (reference sequence). V was clipped by 7 bases and J by 4 bases, with 16 bases between them. Here the CDR3 DNA reads TGTGCCAGCACGTCCCTCACACAAAGCTATGGCTACACCTTC. Protein sequence: CASTSLTQSYGYTF. The full variable domain, in which reference TRBV7-9 and TRBJ1-2 provide the parts outside the CDR3, is DTGVSQNPRHKITKRGQNVTFRCDPISEHNRLYWYRQTLGQGPEFLTYFQNEAQLEKSRLLSDRFSAERPKGSFSTLEIQRTEQGDSAMYLCASTSLTQSYGYTFGSGTRLTVV.

This clonotype occurred many times. V is TRBV29-1 and J is TRBJ2-1, with D maybe TRBD2 (6 bases). Per germline, CDR1 SQVTM and CDR2 ANQGSEA. The CDR3 sequence is 13 residues long. The V gene lost 7 bases and the J gene lost 8 bases, with 18 bases spanning the gap. The CDR3 bases are TGCAGCGGAGGGTGGGAGGTCCAAGATGAGCAGTTCTTC. It encodes CSGGWEVQDEQFF.

This clonotype was detected a few times. This sequence joins TRBV30 and TRBJ2-2, with TRBD1 matching 9 bases. J was trimmed by 3 bases and V by 8 bases; bases with no gene match: 4. CDR1 is GTSNPN, CDR2 SVGIG, per germline (reference sequence). The CDR3 runs 13 residues. The CDR3 protein is CATDRGDTGELFF. The DNA for the CDR3 is TGTGCCACCGACAGGGGGGACACCGGGGAGCTGTTTTTT.

The chain is built from TRBV6-2 or TRBV6-3 and TRBJ1-2; D is perhaps TRBD1 (5 bases). Germline loops: CDR1 MNHEY, CDR2 SVGEGT. Between the trimmed V and J ends, which lost 5 bases and 4 bases, there was a span of 14 bases. This CDR3 comprises 14 residues. This CDR3 reads CASSHGREIYGYTF. The CDR3 DNA reads TGTGCCAGCAGTCATGGCAGGGAGATCTATGGCTACACCTTC.

The chain combines TRBV12-3 or TRBV12-4 with TRBJ1-4; D not resolved. This CDR3 comprises 14 residues. Trimming removed 4 bases from V and 6 bases from J, with 12 bases in between. CDR3 sequence reads: CASSSPDRDEKLFF. The DNA of the CDR3 is TGTGCCAGCAGTTCACCGGACCGGGATGAAAAACTGTTTTTT.

The chain employs TRBV5-3 and TRBJ1-6, with D unclear. TRBV5-3 counts as an open reading frame of uncertain function. The CDR3 is made up of 16 amino acids. V dropped 3 bases and J dropped 5 bases, with 15 bases sitting between them. This CDR3 reads CARSSGVCGNNSPLHF. As DNA, the CDR3 is TGTGCCAGAAGCTCTGGGGTATGCGGGAATAATTCACCCCTCCACTTT.

This clonotype was seen ten or more times. The chain has TRBV4-3 and TRBJ2-3, with TRBD2 matching 7 bases. With 8 bases clipped from V and 0 bases from J, the junction kept 5 bases outside the gene matches. The CDR3 is 14 residues long. In germline, CDR1 is LGHNA, CDR2 YSLEER. As DNA, the CDR3 is TGCGCCAGCCCTGGCGGGAGCAGCACAGATACGCAGTATTTT. Amino acid sequence: CASPGGSSTDTQYF.

The J gene is TRBJ2-5, the V gene TRBV7-6, with TRBD2 identical over 11 bases. This CDR3 spans 14 amino acids. The trim removed 5 bases at V and 10 bases at J, leaving 9 bases unmatched. CDR1 and CDR2 (germline): SGHVS, FNYEAQ. As DNA, the CDR3 is TGTGCCAGCAGCCCACTTAGCGGGGGGGGCGGCCAGTACTTC. It yields the protein CASSPLSGGGGQYF.

A few counts support this clonotype. J is TRBJ1-2 and V is TRBV4-3; D perhaps matches TRBD1 (6 bases). Trimming removed 3 bases from V and 3 bases from J, with 20 bases in between. The CDR3 covers 17 residues. Germline V CDR1 and CDR2: LGHNA, YSLEER. The CDR3 sequence: CASSHISYREGDYGYTF. The CDR3 region has the DNA TGCGCCAGCAGCCATATAAGCTACAGGGAAGGGGACTATGGCTACACCTTC.

This clonotype appeared many times. This rearrangement joins TRBV12-3 or TRBV12-4 to TRBJ1-3, with a weak D call TRBD1 (5 bases). The length of the CDR3 is 15 residues. V dropped 5 bases and J dropped 0 bases, with 11 bases sitting between them. CDR3 bases: TGTGCCAGCAGTCTGGGACCGCACTCTGGAAACACCATATATTTT. This translates into CASSLGPHSGNTIYF.

V gene TRBV21-1 combines with J gene TRBJ1-5. TRBV21-1 is tagged as a pseudogene. This CDR3 region has 15 residues. This CDR3 reads CASSKSGRSNQPQHF. The CDR3 DNA is TGTGCCAGCAGCAAAAGCGGCAGAAGCAATCAGCCCCAGCATTTT.

For this clonotype: A much bigger clone sits one base away, suggesting this may be a read error. V is TRBV6-4 and J is TRBJ2-4; D not resolved. The DNA end lines up better with TRBJ2-1; the J call may be wrong. The germline V gene encodes CDR1 MRHNA and CDR2 SNTAGT. There are 12 residues in the CDR3. The CDR3 region has the DNA TGTGCCAGCAGTGTTCACAAAAACATTCAGTTCTTC. Protein product: CASSVHKNIQFF.

As concerns this clonotype: Just one base apart from a much larger clone, this may be a read error. V and J are TRBV10-3 and TRBJ2-6, with D tentatively TRBD2 (6 bases). CDR1 is ENHRY and CDR2 is SYGVKD in the germline V gene. The length of the CDR3 is 15 residues. CDR3 sequence reads: CAISVGDSSATVLTF. The DNA of the CDR3 is TGTGCCATCAGTGTGGGGGACTCCTCGGCCACCGTCCTGACTTTC.

This clonotype showed up just a few times. The V call is TRBV10-2, the J call TRBJ2-2, with TRBD2 matching 7 bases. CDR3 size: 16 residues. CDR1 and CDR2 from the germline V gene are WSHSY and SAAADI. V dropped 10 bases and J dropped 2; count of bases not matched to a gene: 13. The CDR3: CATRLLGGDNTGELFF. The DNA of the CDR3 is TGCGCCACCAGGCTCCTGGGGGGGGACAACACCGGGGAGCTGTTTTTT.

This clonotype was counted only a few times. The genes are TRBV20-1 and TRBJ1-1, with D uncertain. CDR1 and CDR2 (germline): DFQATT, SNEGSKA (reference sequence). The CDR3 sequence is 14 residues long. V was cut by 7 bases and J by 5 bases, with 20 bases left in between. In DNA, the CDR3 is TGCAGTGAAACGGACGACGTTGGGTATACTGAAGCTTTCTTT. It encodes CSETDDVGYTEAFF.

The V gene is TRBV6-5, the J gene TRBJ2-2; D possibly matches TRBD1 or TRBD2 (6 bases each). The ends were cut back, 3 bases at V and 3 bases at J, with 17 bases in the middle. CDR1 and CDR2 from the germline V gene are MNHEY and SVGAGI. The CDR3 totals 17 residues. CDR3 sequence: CASSYGSRGLDTGELFF. The DNA of the CDR3 is TGTGCCAGCAGTTATGGGAGTCGGGGGCTGGACACCGGGGAGCTGTTTTTT.

The V gene is TRBV30, the J gene TRBJ1-2; D not certain. The CDR3 runs to 13 residues. The germline V gene has CDR1 GTSNPN and CDR2 SVGIG (reference sequence). Trimming took 1 base from V and 10 from J, leaving 16 bases between them. The CDR3 DNA reads as TGTGCCTGGAGTGAAGACCCCGTTTGGCACTACACCTTC. Amino acid sequence: CAWSEDPVWHYTF.